This record covers a single T cell receptor (beta chain). In its sample, this clonotype was seen once. It lacks a known antigen. No quality values exist for individual bases; no much larger clone is one base distant. A lone read gives weak evidence. TCR beta CDR3 regions were amplified from RNA transcripts for repertoire sequencing. A first-round RT-PCR used HTBI primers with the Qiagen OneStep RT-PCR kit, followed by a second-round multiplex PCR, size selection and purification. Sequencing of the libraries was carried out on an Illumina HiSeq2000 in paired-end mode with 100 bp reads. The original methods were these. SOAPnuke was used to process the reads, removing any read that contained adapters or uncalled bases, had a mean Phred below 15, or lacked an exact match to the constant primer or identifier. High-quality paired reads were merged with COPE v1.2.5. Each unique nucleotide sequence was defined as a clonotype, and clonotypes were aligned to IMGT TRB V, D and J references with MiTCR v1.1. The analysis was limited to V-J combinations with a frequency above 0.0001, which together covered about 99% of repertoires. A TCR clonal expansion and chaos score per V-J combination was defined as the ratio of F50 clonal expansion to chaos observed in the TCRdist matrix. Features were reduced by Welch's t-statistics and random forest to approximately 13 V-J combinations, which fed a naive Bayes classifier. The Morisita-Horn index was used to measure how similar the thyroid and blood repertoires were. TCRdb passed the public sequencing reads through fastp at Q25 and MiXCR, retaining productive beta sequences. When rows share a CDR3 protein, they turn into one entry using the most common DNA and genes. The authors' filters were not applied to this entry. Across this sample there are hundreds of thousands of distinct CDR3 sequences, with about two fifths seen only once. Around 3.3% of the sample is held by the ten biggest clonotypes.

This specimen belongs to a study of Graves' ophthalmopathy and Graves' hyperthyroidism (dated by TCRdb to about 2018). The study in broad terms: Peripheral blood was collected at initial diagnosis, prior to any treatment. After sampling, hyperthyroidism patients received methimazole starting at 30 mg daily, and ophthalmopathy patients received high-dose intravenous methylprednisolone. The study used signatures of the TCR beta repertoire to tell Graves' ophthalmopathy apart from Graves' hyperthyroidism and to predict which patients would progress to ophthalmopathy. To explore V-J signatures that separate ophthalmopathy from hyperthyroidism, a discovery set of about 96 patients was enrolled, consisting of 43 with ophthalmopathy and some 59 with stable hyperthyroidism. In total, over 130 blood samples were TCR-sequenced: 40 to 45 ophthalmopathy, under 80 hyperthyroidism and approximately 17 hyperthyroidism-to-ophthalmopathy patients. The independent validation cohort included approximately 19 hyperthyroidism patients plus 17 patients who later progressed from hyperthyroidism to ophthalmopathy. T-cell repertoires of thyroid tissue and blood were compared in over 5 hyperthyroidism patients.

Patients with ophthalmopathy had moderately to severely active disease, with a Clinical Activity Score of 3 or more, a NOSPECS grade of 4 or more, and a disease duration of less than 3 months. Anyone with other autoimmune diseases, uncontrolled infections, pregnancy or lactation was excluded from the study. Clinical symptoms, serum thyroxine, TRAb, thyroid ultrasound and orbital computed tomography formed the basis of the diagnosis. PBMCs were isolated from roughly 10 ml of fresh peripheral blood by Ficoll-Paque density gradient centrifugation. Trizol reagent was used to extract the total RNA, and its quality was then checked on an Agilent 2100 Bioanalyzer. Overall study outcomes, separate from this receptor: Most expanded thyroid clonotypes with frequency above 0.001 were also detected in blood, suggesting blood repertoires may reflect the thyroid immune response. In validation, the model predicted ophthalmopathy progression with about 71% sensitivity and roughly 72% specificity; some 13 predicted patients were CT-confirmed with GO in a median of about 7.1 months. The 13-signature model separated ophthalmopathy from stable hyperthyroidism with 87.88% sensitivity and roughly 84% specificity in cross-validation, and 80%/75% in the test set. No statistical method was used to set the sample size in advance, and the investigators knew which group each participant was assigned to.

V sheds 8 bases and J sheds 2 bases, leaving 19 bases between their ends. CDR1 is given as ENHRY and CDR2 as SYGVKD, both from the germline V gene. From cysteine to phenylalanine, the CDR3 is 15 amino acids long. Here the CDR3 DNA is all that survives: 45 bases in frame from base 1. The sequenced material came from peripheral blood. This clonotype was sampled from an adult man with Graves' ophthalmopathy. The chain was built from TRBV10-3 and TRBJ2-7, with a weak D call of TRBD1 (6 bases match). CDR3 loop: CAIYSAGVSTYEQYF. The nucleotide sequence is given as TGTGCCATCTATTCCGCAGGGGTTTCTACCTACGAGCAGTACTTC.